A selection of T cell receptor beta chains follows, all from one sample in a study of Graves' ophthalmopathy and Graves' hyperthyroidism. In TCRdb, the multiplex PCR reads were re-called with MiXCR into one record per CDR3 protein. This table holds about 700,000 distinct CDR3 sequences, about 40% found once. Sample: peripheral blood. The receptors here all came from an adult man with Graves' ophthalmopathy. Each CDR3 is given with its conserved first and last residue. Each record gives: V gene, J gene, D gene, clone size, CDR3 DNA, CDR3 protein. A D gene is named only where the DNA matches it firmly. Part of the rows lack a size; the others show once, few, many or a class for expanded clones.

V: TRBV9; J: TRBJ1-2; D: TRBD1; size: -; DNA: TGTGCCAGCGAGAGACAGGGGGCTTCTGGCTACACCTTC; CDR3: CASERQGASGYTF
V: TRBV5-1; J: TRBJ1-2; D: TRBD1; size: -; DNA: TGCGCCAGCAGCGTTACAGGGGTGGCGGACTATGGCTACACCTTC; CDR3: CASSVTGVADYGYTF
V: TRBV9; J: TRBJ2-1; D: TRBD1; size: -; DNA: TGTGCCAGCAGCGTGTCCGGGACAGGGACCTACAATGAGCAGTTCTTC; CDR3: CASSVSGTGTYNEQFF
V: TRBV20-1; J: TRBJ2-7; D: -; size: -; DNA: TGCAGTGCTAGCGGAGAACAGGACTTCTACGAGCAGTACTTC; CDR3: CSASGEQDFYEQYF
V: TRBV10-3; J: TRBJ1-1; D: -; size: many; DNA: TGTGCCACCAGAGGGTGGACTGAAGCTTTCTTT; CDR3: CATRGWTEAFF
V: TRBV5-1; J: TRBJ2-7; D: TRBD2; size: many; DNA: TGCGCCAGCAGCTTCGGGACTAGAGATCTCTACGAGCAGTACTTC; CDR3: CASSFGTRDLYEQYF
V: TRBV5-4; J: TRBJ1-1; D: -; size: few; DNA: TGTGCCAGCAGTCAAAACCAGGGGAACACTGAAGCTTTCTTT; CDR3: CASSQNQGNTEAFF
V: TRBV10-3; J: TRBJ1-4; D: TRBD1; size: once; DNA: TGTGCCATCAGTGAGTCGGGACAGGCAAATGAAAAACTGTTTTTT; CDR3: CAISESGQANEKLFF
V: TRBV20-1; J: TRBJ1-1; D: TRBD1; size: many; DNA: TGCAGTGCTACAGGGGGGAGTGAAGCTTTCTTT; CDR3: CSATGGSEAFF
V: TRBV7-9; J: TRBJ2-7; D: -; size: -; DNA: TGTGCCAGCAGCCAAGATCAAAATAGAGACGAGCAGTACTTC; CDR3: CASSQDQNRDEQYF
V: TRBV11-2; J: TRBJ1-1; D: -; size: many; DNA: TGTGCCAGCAGCTTACCGGCCCGACCGAACACTGAAGCTTTCTTT; CDR3: CASSLPARPNTEAFF
V: TRBV7-8; J: TRBJ1-4; D: -; size: -; DNA: TGTGCCAGCAGCCCCATCGGGGGAAGGATTAATGAAAAACTGTTTTTT; CDR3: CASSPIGGRINEKLFF
V: TRBV9; J: TRBJ2-5; D: -; size: -; DNA: TGTGCCAGCAGCGTAGGTGGTCTGGGGGCCCAGTACTTC; CDR3: CASSVGGLGAQYF
V: TRBV4-3; J: TRBJ1-2; D: -; size: few; DNA: TGCGCCAGCAGCCAAGATGTGGGGAGTCCAGGCTACACCTTC; CDR3: CASSQDVGSPGYTF
V: TRBV14; J: TRBJ2-5; D: -; size: many; DNA: TGTGCCAGCAGCCAAGATCAGGCCTCAGGGCAAGAGACCCAGTACTTC; CDR3: CASSQDQASGQETQYF
V: TRBV10-3; J: TRBJ1-4; D: -; size: -; DNA: TGTGCCATCAGTGACAGGGGTGGTGAAAAACTGTTTTTT; CDR3: CAISDRGGEKLFF
V: TRBV10-3; J: TRBJ2-7; D: TRBD1; size: many; DNA: TGTGCCATCAGTGGGGGGGACAGGATCCTCCCTCCCGAGCAGTACTTC; CDR3: CAISGGDRILPPEQYF
V: TRBV24-1; J: TRBJ1-2; D: -; size: many; DNA: TGTGCCACCAGTGGCCCGACCCGAGGGATCTATGGCTACACCTTC; CDR3: CATSGPTRGIYGYTF
V: TRBV5-1; J: TRBJ2-5; D: -; size: few; DNA: TGCGCCAGCAGGAGGAGGACAGAAGGTGTAGAGACCCAGTACTTC; CDR3: CASRRRTEGVETQYF
V: TRBV11-3; J: TRBJ2-6; D: TRBD2; size: once; DNA: TGTGCCAGCAGCACTAGCGGGGGGGCCAACGTCCTGACTTTC; CDR3: CASSTSGGANVLTF
V: TRBV2; J: TRBJ2-5; D: -; size: many; DNA: TGTGCCAGCAGCAGTAAGCGGGCCCCACAAGAGACCCAGTACTTC; CDR3: CASSSKRAPQETQYF
V: TRBV7-3; J: TRBJ2-3; D: -; size: -; DNA: TGTGCCAGCAGTTTCTCGCCGACTCCCTCAGATACGCAGTATTTT; CDR3: CASSFSPTPSDTQYF
V: TRBV19; J: TRBJ1-3; D: TRBD1; size: -; DNA: TGTGCCAGTAGATTCGAATCGGGACAGGCAAAGAGAAACACCATATATTTT; CDR3: CASRFESGQAKRNTIYF
V: TRBV7-8; J: TRBJ2-2; D: -; size: -; DNA: TGTGCCAGCAGCTTACAGACCGGGGAGCTGCTTTTT; CDR3: CASSLQTGELLF
V: TRBV7-9; J: TRBJ2-5; D: -; size: many; DNA: TGTGCCAGCAGCTCCCGACGGGGACAAGAGAGCCAGTACTTC; CDR3: CASSSRRGQESQYF
V: TRBV29-1; J: TRBJ2-2; D: TRBD1; size: many; DNA: TGCAGCGCCCGGCACAGGGGGAGCACCGGGGAGCTGTTTTTT; CDR3: CSARHRGSTGELFF
V: TRBV19; J: TRBJ1-2; D: -; size: -; DNA: TGTGCCAGTAGTAAAGGGCAGGGCGACGGCTACACCTTC; CDR3: CASSKGQGDGYTF
V: TRBV29-1; J: TRBJ2-7; D: -; size: many; DNA: TGCAGCGCCGGAAGGCAGGCGCGAGAGCAGTACTTC; CDR3: CSAGRQAREQYF
V: TRBV29-1; J: TRBJ2-2; D: -; size: -; DNA: TGCAGCGTTGGGGCAGCCGGGGAGCTGTTTTTT; CDR3: CSVGAAGELFF
V: TRBV29-1; J: TRBJ1-1; D: TRBD1; size: many; DNA: TGCAGCGTAAACAGGGGAATGGACACTGAAGCTTTCTTT; CDR3: CSVNRGMDTEAFF